This T cell receptor beta chain was obtained from a study of metastatic and nonmetastatic thyroid tumors. Study-wide context: The comparison covered peripheral blood and tumor or nodule tissue in malignant and benign thyroid patients. Study conclusions and caveats: Malignant thyroid tumors reportedly exceeded benign nodules significantly in TCR beta diversity, with the difference appearing in blood and tumor.

Original data processing: The distant-metastasis classifier for papillary thyroid cancer was built from CDR3 differences across clinicopathological groups. TCRdb redid the clone calls on the PCR reads using MiXCR. The authors' filters were not applied to this entry. The sample has more than 20,000 clones, approximately 30% seen once. There are 12 residues in the CDR3. The germline V gene encodes CDR1 SEHNR and CDR2 FQNEAQ (reference sequence). Remarks on this clone: Its specificity is not known. A read error may produce the germline difference seen at one junction end.

Treatment of any kind had been given to no patient before thyroid surgery. The chain joins TRBV7-9 to TRBJ2-7; D gene ambiguous. The receptor comes from a female donor with papillary thyroid cancer or a benign thyroid nodule (not recorded which). Some clones in this sample may be carry-over from other donors' samples. The sample was tumor tissue. CDR3 in amino acids: CDSSLEVHEQYF. CDR3 DNA: TGTGACAGCAGCCTCGAGGTCCACGAGCAGTACTTC.